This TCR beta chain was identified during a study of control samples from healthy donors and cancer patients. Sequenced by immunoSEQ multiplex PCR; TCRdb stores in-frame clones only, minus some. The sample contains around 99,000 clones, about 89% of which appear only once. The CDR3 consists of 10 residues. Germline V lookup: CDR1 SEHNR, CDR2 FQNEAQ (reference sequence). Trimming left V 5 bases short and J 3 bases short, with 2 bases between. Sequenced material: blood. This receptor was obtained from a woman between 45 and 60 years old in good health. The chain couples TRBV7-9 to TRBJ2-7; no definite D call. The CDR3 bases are TGTGCCAGCAGCGGCTACGAGCAGTACTTC. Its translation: CASSGYEQYF.